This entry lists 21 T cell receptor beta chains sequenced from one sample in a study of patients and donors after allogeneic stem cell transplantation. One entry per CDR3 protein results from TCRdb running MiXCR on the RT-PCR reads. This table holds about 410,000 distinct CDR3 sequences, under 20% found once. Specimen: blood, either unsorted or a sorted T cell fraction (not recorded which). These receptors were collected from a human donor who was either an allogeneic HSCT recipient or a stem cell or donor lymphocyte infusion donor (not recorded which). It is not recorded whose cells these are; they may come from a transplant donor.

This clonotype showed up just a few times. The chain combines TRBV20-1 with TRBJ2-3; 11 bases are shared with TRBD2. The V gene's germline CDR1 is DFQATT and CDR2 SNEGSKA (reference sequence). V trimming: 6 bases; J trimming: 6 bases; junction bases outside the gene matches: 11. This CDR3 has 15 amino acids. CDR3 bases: TGCAGTGCGCGCGGTCCTAGCGGGGGGCGGGATACGCAGTATTTT. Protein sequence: CSARGPSGGRDTQYF.

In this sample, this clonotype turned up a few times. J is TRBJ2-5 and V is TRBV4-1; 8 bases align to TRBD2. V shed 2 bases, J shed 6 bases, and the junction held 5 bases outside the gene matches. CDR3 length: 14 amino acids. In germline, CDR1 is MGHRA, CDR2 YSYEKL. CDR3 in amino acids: CASSQSREGQTQYF. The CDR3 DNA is TGCGCCAGCAGCCAATCCCGGGAGGGTCAGACCCAGTACTTC.

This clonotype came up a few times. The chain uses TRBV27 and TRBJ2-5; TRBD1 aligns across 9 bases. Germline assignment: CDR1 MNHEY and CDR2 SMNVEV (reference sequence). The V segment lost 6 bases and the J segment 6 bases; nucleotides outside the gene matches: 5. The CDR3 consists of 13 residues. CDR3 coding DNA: TGTGCCAGCAGGCAGGGACAGGGAAAGACCCAGTACTTC. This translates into CASRQGQGKTQYF.

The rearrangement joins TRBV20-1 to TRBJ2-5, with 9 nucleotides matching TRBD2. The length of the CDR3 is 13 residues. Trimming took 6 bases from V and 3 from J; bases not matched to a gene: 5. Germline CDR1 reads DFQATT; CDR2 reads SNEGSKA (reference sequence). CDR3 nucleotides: TGCAGTGCCGTGGGACTAGCTGAAGAGACCCAGTACTTC. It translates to CSAVGLAEETQYF.

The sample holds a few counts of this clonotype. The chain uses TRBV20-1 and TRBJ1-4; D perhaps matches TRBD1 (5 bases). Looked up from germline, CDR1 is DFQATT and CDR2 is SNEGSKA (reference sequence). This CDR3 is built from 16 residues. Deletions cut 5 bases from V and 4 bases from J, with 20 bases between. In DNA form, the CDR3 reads TGCAGTGCTCTTTACTCCGGGGGACTGTATAATGAAAAACTGTTTTTT. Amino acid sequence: CSALYSGGLYNEKLFF.

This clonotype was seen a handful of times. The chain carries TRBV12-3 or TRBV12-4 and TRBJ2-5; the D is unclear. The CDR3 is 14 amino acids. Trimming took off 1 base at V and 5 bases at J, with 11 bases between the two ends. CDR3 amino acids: CASSLVMVLETQYF. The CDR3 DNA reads TGTGCCAGCAGTTTAGTTATGGTCTTGGAGACCCAGTACTTC.

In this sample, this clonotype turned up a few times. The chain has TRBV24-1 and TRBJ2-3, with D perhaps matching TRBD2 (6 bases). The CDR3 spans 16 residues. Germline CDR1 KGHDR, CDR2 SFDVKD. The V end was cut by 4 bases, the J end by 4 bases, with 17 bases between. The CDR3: CATSDRGTARPDTQYF. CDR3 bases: TGTGCCACCAGTGACCGCGGGACGGCGAGACCAGATACGCAGTATTTT.

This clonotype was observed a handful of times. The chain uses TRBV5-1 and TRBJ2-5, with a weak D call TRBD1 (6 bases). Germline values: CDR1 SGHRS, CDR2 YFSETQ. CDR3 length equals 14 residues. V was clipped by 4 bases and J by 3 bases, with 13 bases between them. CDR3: CASSPSGQKETQYF. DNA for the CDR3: TGCGCCAGCAGCCCGTCGGGACAAAAAGAGACCCAGTACTTC.

The CDR3 protein is CASSYSDRGQETQYF. CDR3 sequence (DNA): TGTGCCAGCAGTTACTCCGACCGGGGCCAAGAGACCCAGTACTTC. This chain uses TRBV6-5 with TRBJ2-5, with D perhaps matching TRBD2 (5 bases). CDR1 and CDR2 (germline): MNHEY, SVGAGI. The CDR3 runs 15 residues. Deletions cut 0 bases from V and 1 base from J, with 9 bases between.

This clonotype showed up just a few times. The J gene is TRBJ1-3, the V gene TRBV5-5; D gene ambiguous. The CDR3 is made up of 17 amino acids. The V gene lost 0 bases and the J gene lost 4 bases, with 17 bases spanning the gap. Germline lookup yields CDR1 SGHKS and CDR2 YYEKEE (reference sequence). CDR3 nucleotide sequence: TGTGCCAGCAGCTTGGTCATTAATTTGTCGGACGGAAACACCATATATTTT. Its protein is CASSLVINLSDGNTIYF.

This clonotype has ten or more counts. CDR3 protein: CASNDGRTLNTGELFF. The DNA for the CDR3 is TGTGCCAGCAACGATGGACGGACTCTGAACACCGGGGAGCTGTTTTTT. This chain connects TRBV12-3 or TRBV12-4 to TRBJ2-2, with D possibly matching TRBD2 (5 bases). The CDR3 sequence is 16 residues long. Trimming took 7 bases from V and 1 from J, leaving 16 bases between them.

This CDR3 is CASSLGRTGRSGNTIYF. CDR3 sequence (DNA): TGTGCCAGCAGCTTGGGTAGGACGGGACGCTCTGGAAACACCATATATTTT. The V and J genes are TRBV5-6 and TRBJ1-3, with D maybe TRBD1 (5 bases). V was trimmed by 0 bases and J by 0 bases, leaving 13 bases between them. Germline CDR1 SGHDT, CDR2 YYEEEE. The CDR3 has 17 residues.

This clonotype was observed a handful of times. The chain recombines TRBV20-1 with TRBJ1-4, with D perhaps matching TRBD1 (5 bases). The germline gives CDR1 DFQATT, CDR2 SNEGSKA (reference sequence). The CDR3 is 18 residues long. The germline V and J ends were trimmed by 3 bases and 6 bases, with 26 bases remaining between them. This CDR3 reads CSASQEPRAGRLYEKLFF. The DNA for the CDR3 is TGCAGTGCTAGTCAGGAGCCCCGGGCGGGGCGATTGTATGAAAAACTGTTTTTT.

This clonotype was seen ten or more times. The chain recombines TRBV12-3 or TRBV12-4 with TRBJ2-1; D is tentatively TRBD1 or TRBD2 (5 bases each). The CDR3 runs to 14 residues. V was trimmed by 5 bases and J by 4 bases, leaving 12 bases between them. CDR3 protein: CASSPRDRYNEQFF. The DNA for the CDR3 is TGTGCCAGCAGTCCCCGGGACCGATACAATGAGCAGTTCTTC.

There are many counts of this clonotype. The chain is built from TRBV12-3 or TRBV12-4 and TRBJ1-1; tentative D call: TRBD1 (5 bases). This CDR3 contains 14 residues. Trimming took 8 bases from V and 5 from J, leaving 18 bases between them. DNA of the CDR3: TGTGCCAGCTCCTGGGGGGGGTGGGGTACTGAAGCTTTCTTT. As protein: CASSWGGWGTEAFF.

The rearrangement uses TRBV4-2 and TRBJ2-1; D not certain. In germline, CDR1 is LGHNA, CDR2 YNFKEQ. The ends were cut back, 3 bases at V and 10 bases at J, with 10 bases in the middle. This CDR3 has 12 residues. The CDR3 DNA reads TGTGCCAGCAGCCAGGAGACATGGGAGCAGTTCTTC. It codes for CASSQETWEQFF.

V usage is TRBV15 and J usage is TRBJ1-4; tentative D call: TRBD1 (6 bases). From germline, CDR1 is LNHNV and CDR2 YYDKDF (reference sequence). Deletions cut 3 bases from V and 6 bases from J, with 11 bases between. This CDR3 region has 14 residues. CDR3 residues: CATSSSRGYEKLFF. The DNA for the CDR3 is TGTGCCACCAGCAGTTCCAGGGGTTATGAAAAACTGTTTTTT.

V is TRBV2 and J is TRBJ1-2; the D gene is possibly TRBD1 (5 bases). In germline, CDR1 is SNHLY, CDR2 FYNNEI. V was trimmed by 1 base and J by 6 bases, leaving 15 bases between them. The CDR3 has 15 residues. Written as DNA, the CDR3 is TGTGCCAGCAGTGAAGTCAGGGTCAGGGTTAATGGCTACACCTTC. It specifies CASSEVRVRVNGYTF.

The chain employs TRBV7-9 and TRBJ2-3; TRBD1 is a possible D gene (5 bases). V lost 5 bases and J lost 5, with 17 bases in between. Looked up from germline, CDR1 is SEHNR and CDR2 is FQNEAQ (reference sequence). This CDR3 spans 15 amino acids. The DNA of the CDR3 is TGTGCCAGCAGCCCCCCGGACGTTAGGGGAGATACGCAGTATTTT. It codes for CASSPPDVRGDTQYF.

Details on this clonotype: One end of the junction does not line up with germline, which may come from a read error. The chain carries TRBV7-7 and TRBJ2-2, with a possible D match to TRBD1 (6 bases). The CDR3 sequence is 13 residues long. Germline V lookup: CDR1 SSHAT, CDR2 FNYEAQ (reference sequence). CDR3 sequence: CASSQQGAGELFF. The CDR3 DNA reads TGTGCTAGCAGTCAACAGGGAGCCGGGGAGCTGTTTTTT.

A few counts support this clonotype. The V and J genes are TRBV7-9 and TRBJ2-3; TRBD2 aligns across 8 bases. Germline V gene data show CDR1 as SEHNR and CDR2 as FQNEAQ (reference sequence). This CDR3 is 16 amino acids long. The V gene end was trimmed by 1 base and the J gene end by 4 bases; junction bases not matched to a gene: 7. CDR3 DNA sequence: TGTGCCAGCAGCTTAGGCGGGGGGCGAAACTCAGATACGCAGTATTTT. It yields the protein CASSLGGGRNSDTQYF.